This T cell receptor (beta chain) was recorded in a study of blood T cell repertoires in COVID-19. Overall study context: Samples came from the United States, Italy and Spain, spanning acute and convalescent COVID-19. Sources were T cells, B-cell-depleted T cells, or PBMCs; the material itself was cDNA or gDNA.

CDR3 length equals 15 residues. Per the germline V gene, CDR1 is LGHDT and CDR2 is YNNKEL (reference sequence). With V trimmed by 6 bases and J by 3 bases, 9 bases remained unmatched. This clone was detected only once. As processed by the authors: Reference gene primers were amplified, and this amplification served to estimate nucleated cell counts. The method was immunoSEQ multiplex PCR; TCRdb's version includes in-frame clones alone and lacks a portion of them. V, J and clone size derive from that table, while D and trimming were established from the DNA sequence. The sample lists more than 150,000 clones, around 83% occurring once.

This TCR came from a woman between 35 and 50 years old with acute or convalescent COVID-19. The V call is TRBV3-1 (or the pseudogene TRBV3-2), the J call TRBJ2-3; 7 bases are shared with TRBD1. Sequencing input: peripheral blood. CDR3 amino acids: CASRHGQVLTDTQYF. CDR3 DNA: TGTGCCAGCAGACACGGACAGGTGTTGACAGATACGCAGTATTTT.